The 25 T cell receptor beta chains below come from one sample, sequenced in a study of T cell responses to AZD1222 COVID-19 vaccine. Sequenced by immunoSEQ multiplex PCR; TCRdb stores in-frame clones only, minus some. The sample contains about 120,000 clones, 90% of which appear only once. The sequencing used peripheral blood, collected on day 0 of AZD1222 vaccination. The receptors here all came from an adult in good health.

This clone was seen more than once but under ten times. The gene calls are TRBV5-1 and TRBJ2-7, with 9 nucleotides matching TRBD1. Germline assignment: CDR1 SGHRS and CDR2 YFSETQ. The V gene end was trimmed by 4 bases and the J gene end by 5 bases; junction bases not matched to a gene: 7. This CDR3 spans 14 amino acids. For the CDR3, the DNA is TGCGCCAGCAGCCCGAGGACAGGGGCCGACGAGCAGTACTTC. Translating it yields CASSPRTGADEQYF.

V gene TRBV6-5 combines with J gene TRBJ1-1; 9 bases match TRBD1. The CDR3 loop spans 15 amino acids. Trimming took 2 bases from V and 4 from J; bases not matched to a gene: 5. The germline V gene has CDR1 MNHEY and CDR2 SVGAGI. The CDR3 here is CASSYADRGTTEAFF. Written as DNA, the CDR3 is TGTGCCAGCAGTTACGCGGACAGGGGCACCACTGAAGCTTTCTTT.

The gene calls are TRBV5-1 and TRBJ1-6, with 9 nucleotides matching TRBD1. Germline trimming cut 5 bases from V and 5 bases from J; bases unmatched to any gene: 5. Germline lookup yields CDR1 SGHRS and CDR2 YFSETQ. This CDR3 spans 15 amino acids. This CDR3 is CASRTGGTNNSPLHF. CDR3 in DNA: TGCGCCAGCAGGACAGGGGGTACTAATAATTCACCCCTCCACTTT.

This chain uses TRBV28 with TRBJ2-7, with 9 bases matching TRBD2. The junction had 8 bases not matched to a gene; V was cut back by 3 bases and J by 2 bases. Germline values: CDR1 MDHEN, CDR2 SYDVKM. This CDR3 is 16 amino acids long. The CDR3 protein is CASSFHLAGLTYEQYF. The DNA of the CDR3 is TGTGCCAGCAGTTTCCACCTAGCGGGATTGACCTACGAGCAGTACTTC.

The chain combines TRBV7-9 with TRBJ2-2, with TRBD1 matching 7 bases. Germline V gene data show CDR1 as SEHNR and CDR2 as FQNEAQ (reference sequence). V was clipped by 5 bases and J by 5 bases; unmatched bases: 5. The CDR3 has 14 amino acids. The CDR3 bases are TGTGCCAGCAGCGCCAGGGGGAAAACCGGGGAGCTGTTTTTT. This encodes CASSARGKTGELFF.

This chain connects TRBV3-1 (or the pseudogene TRBV3-2) to TRBJ1-2; D not resolved. The germline gives CDR1 LGHDT, CDR2 YNNKEL (reference sequence). The CDR3 totals 13 residues. V dropped 0 bases and J dropped 5 bases, with 7 bases sitting between them. The CDR3 nucleotides are TGTGCCAGCAGCCAAGATAGGTATTATGGCTACACCTTC. Its translation is CASSQDRYYGYTF.

The rearrangement links TRBV28 to TRBJ2-7, with D maybe TRBD1 (5 bases). The CDR3 spans 13 residues. Trimming pared 6 bases from V and 6 bases from J, leaving 15 bases between. CDR1 and CDR2 from the germline V gene are MDHEN and SYDVKM. The CDR3 protein is CASRITGSREQYF. The CDR3 coding sequence is TGTGCCAGCAGAATAACAGGTTCACGCGAGCAGTACTTC.

This clone turned up a few times. The chain carries TRBV6-1 and TRBJ2-7; possibly TRBD1 for D (5 bases). Trimming removed 0 bases at V and 4 bases at J, with 13 bases between. The germline V gene encodes CDR1 MNHNS and CDR2 SASEGT. The CDR3 extends over 15 amino acids. The CDR3 spells CASSEAGGAEYEQYF. In nucleotides, the CDR3 is TGTGCCAGCAGTGAAGCGGGTGGGGCAGAGTACGAGCAGTACTTC.

This clone was counted once. The rearrangement joins TRBV19 to TRBJ2-1; TRBD2 matches at 7 bases. Germline assignment: CDR1 LNHDA and CDR2 SQIVND (reference sequence). CDR3 length equals 15 residues. V lost 11 bases and J lost 0; bases outside the gene matches: 10. The CDR3 sequence is CAVGREGLSYNEQFF. The CDR3 DNA is TGTGCCGTAGGGAGGGAGGGGCTCTCCTACAATGAGCAGTTCTTC.

V gene TRBV28 combines with J gene TRBJ1-1; no definite D call. The CDR3 is 15 amino acids. Germline CDR1 is MDHEN and CDR2 is SYDVKM. V was shortened by 4 bases and J by 5 bases, with 17 bases between the two germline ends. As DNA, the CDR3 is TGTGCCAGCAGTTCCTCCGACCCTGGTGGGACTGAAGCTTTCTTT. This codes for CASSSSDPGGTEAFF.

This chain joins TRBV19 and TRBJ1-4; 10 bases align to TRBD1. After removal of 7 bases from V and 8 bases from J, the junction contained 16 bases not matched to a gene. Germline V CDR1 and CDR2: LNHDA, SQIVND (reference sequence). The CDR3 consists of 17 residues. The CDR3 here is CASTRDRGNQVEEKLFF. The CDR3 bases are TGTGCCAGTACCCGGGACAGGGGCAATCAGGTTGAAGAAAAACTGTTTTTT.

This sequence joins TRBV18 and TRBJ2-3; 7 nucleotides agree with TRBD1. The germline gives CDR1 KGHSH, CDR2 LQKENI. This CDR3 has 16 residues. V was pared by 0 bases and J by 1 base, with 4 bases of the junction left unmatched. The CDR3 reads CASSPPDRERTDTQYF. CDR3 nucleotide sequence: TGTGCCAGCTCACCACCCGACAGGGAACGCACAGATACGCAGTATTTT.

This sequence joins TRBV28 and TRBJ2-3; 7 nucleotides line up with TRBD2. The CDR3 contains 19 residues. Germline CDR1 and CDR2: MDHEN and SYDVKM. Trimming took 1 base from V and 1 from J; bases not matched to a gene: 14. The CDR3 coding sequence is TGTGCCAGCAGTTTATTTGGAGCGGCTCCTGGGAGGGGCACAGATACGCAGTATTTT. Residues: CASSLFGAAPGRGTDTQYF.

The rearrangement links TRBV30 to TRBJ2-7, with unresolved D. V lost 0 bases and J lost 5, with 8 bases in between. The CDR3 covers 12 residues. Per germline, CDR1 GTSNPN and CDR2 SVGIG (reference sequence). CDR3 in amino acids: CAWSVGRDEQYF. In nucleotides, the CDR3 is TGTGCCTGGAGTGTGGGAAGGGACGAGCAGTACTTC.

The chain has TRBV4-1 and TRBJ1-4; possibly TRBD1 for D (6 bases). Germline V lookup: CDR1 MGHRA, CDR2 YSYEKL. There are 15 residues in the CDR3. Deletions cut 0 bases from V and 8 bases from J, with 13 bases between. The CDR3 sequence is CASSQEVTGNEKLFF. CDR3 nucleotides: TGCGCCAGCAGCCAAGAGGTAACAGGGAACGAAAAACTGTTTTTT.

This clone showed up just once. This chain connects TRBV5-1 to TRBJ2-7; the match to TRBD1 covers 10 bases. The V gene's germline CDR1 is SGHRS and CDR2 YFSETQ. V lost 4 bases and J lost 6; bases outside the gene matches: 7. The CDR3 has 14 residues. CDR3 amino acids: CASSPGTGESEQYF. The CDR3 DNA reads as TGCGCCAGCAGCCCGGGGACAGGGGAGTCCGAGCAGTACTTC.

The chain has TRBV19 and TRBJ2-6; D unresolved. The V gene lost 1 base and the J gene lost 1 base, with 8 bases spanning the gap. Per the germline V gene, CDR1 is LNHDA and CDR2 is SQIVND (reference sequence). The CDR3 covers 16 residues. CDR3 sequence (DNA): TGTGCCAGTAGTATAGGTTTCGCTTCTGGGGCCAACGTCCTGACTTTC. Protein sequence: CASSIGFASGANVLTF.

The genes are TRBV18 and TRBJ2-2; D is uncertain. This CDR3 has 15 residues. Germline V gene data show CDR1 as KGHSH and CDR2 as LQKENI. V was trimmed by 2 bases and J by 1 base, leaving 8 bases between them. CDR3 bases: TGTGCCAGCTCACCAGGCATTCTGAACACCGGGGAGCTGTTTTTT. The encoded protein is CASSPGILNTGELFF.

This clone was picked up a small number of times. J is TRBJ2-1 and V is TRBV24-1; D not certain. This CDR3 contains 16 residues. The germline V and J ends were trimmed by 5 bases and 0 bases, with 13 bases remaining between them. Germline CDR1 is KGHDR and CDR2 is SFDVKD. DNA for the CDR3: TGTGCCACCAGTGCCGGACCCTTTAGCTCCTACAATGAGCAGTTCTTC. The encoded protein is CATSAGPFSSYNEQFF.

V usage is TRBV2 and J usage is TRBJ2-3; D possibly corresponds to TRBD1 (5 bases). This CDR3 spans 15 amino acids. Germline V gene sequence: CDR1 SNHLY, CDR2 FYNNEI. V lost 7 bases, J lost 2 bases, and 16 bases lay in between. The CDR3 DNA follows: TGTGCCAGCAAACTCACAGGAAACCCCACAGATACGCAGTATTTT. Its protein is CASKLTGNPTDTQYF.

The chain uses TRBV11-2 and TRBJ2-7; D unresolved. V shed 3 bases and J shed 3 bases, with 6 bases lying between them. Germline loops: CDR1 SGHAT, CDR2 FQNNGV. The CDR3 length is 12 residues. CDR3 sequence (DNA): TGTGCCAGCAGCTTTGGCAGCTACGAGCAGTACTTC. It specifies CASSFGSYEQYF. The full variable domain, rest sourced from reference TRBV11-2 and TRBJ2-7, is EAGVAQSPRYKIIEKRQSVAFWCNPISGHATLYWYQQILGQGPKLLIQFQNNGVVDDSQLPKDRFSAERLKGVDSTLKIQPAKLEDSAVYLCASSFGSYEQYFGPGTRLTVT.

The CDR3 sequence is CATRRQGARNGYTF. DNA for the CDR3: TGTGCCACCAGGCGACAGGGGGCACGTAATGGCTACACCTTC. The chain joins TRBV24-1 to TRBJ1-2; 10 bases agree with TRBD1. The germline V gene has CDR1 KGHDR and CDR2 SFDVKD. CDR3 size: 14 residues. Trimming removed 7 bases from V and 6 bases from J; junction bases left unmatched: 7.

The V and J genes are TRBV28 and TRBJ2-1; 9 positions match TRBD2. The CDR3 runs to 15 residues. J gave up 4 bases and V 7 bases, and 8 bases lay outside the gene matches. CDR1 and CDR2 from the germline V gene are MDHEN and SYDVKM. The CDR3 protein is CASTLGTSSYNEQFF. CDR3 in DNA: TGTGCCAGCACCCTCGGGACTAGCAGTTACAATGAGCAGTTCTTC.

The sample holds a few counts of this clone. The chain is built from TRBV5-1 and TRBJ2-2, with D unresolved. CDR1 SGHRS and CDR2 YFSETQ come from the germline V gene. The CDR3 spans 14 residues. The V and J ends lost 0 bases and 7 bases respectively, with 10 bases between them. The CDR3 region has the DNA TGCGCCAGCAGCTTGGGACCCGAACTCGGGGAGCTGTTTTTT. This codes for CASSLGPELGELFF.

The CDR3 bases are TGTGCCAGCAGCTTCCTTGGGAGGGGCGGGATGGATTCACCCCTCCACTTT. Translated, it gives CASSFLGRGGMDSPLHF. This chain joins TRBV7-8 and TRBJ1-6, with D possibly being TRBD1 (5 bases). Looked up from germline, CDR1 is SGHVS and CDR2 is FQNEAQ. The V end was cut by 3 bases, the J end by 8 bases, with 20 bases between. The CDR3 has 17 amino acids.